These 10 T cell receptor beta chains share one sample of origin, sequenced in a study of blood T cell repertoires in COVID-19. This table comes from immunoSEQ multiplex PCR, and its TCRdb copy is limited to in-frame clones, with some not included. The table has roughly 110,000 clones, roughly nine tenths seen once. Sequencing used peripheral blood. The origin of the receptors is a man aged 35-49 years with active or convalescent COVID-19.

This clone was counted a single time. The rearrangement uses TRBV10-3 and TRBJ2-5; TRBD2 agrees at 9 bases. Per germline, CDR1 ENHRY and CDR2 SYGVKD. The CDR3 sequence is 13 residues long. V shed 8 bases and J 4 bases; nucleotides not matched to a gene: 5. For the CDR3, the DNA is TGTGCCATCTCTCGGCGGGAGGGAGAGACCCAGTACTTC. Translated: CAISRREGETQYF.

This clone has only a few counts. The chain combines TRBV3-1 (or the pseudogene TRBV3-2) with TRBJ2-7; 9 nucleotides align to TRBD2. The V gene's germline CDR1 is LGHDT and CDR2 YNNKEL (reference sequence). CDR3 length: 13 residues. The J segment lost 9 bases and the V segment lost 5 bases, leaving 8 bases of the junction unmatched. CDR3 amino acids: CASSVGLARPQYF. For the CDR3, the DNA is TGTGCCAGCAGCGTCGGACTAGCGAGACCGCAGTACTTC.

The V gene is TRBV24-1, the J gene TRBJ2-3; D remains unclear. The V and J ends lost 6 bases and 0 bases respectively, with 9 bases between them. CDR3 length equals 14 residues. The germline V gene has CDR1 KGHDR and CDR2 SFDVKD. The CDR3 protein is CATSIAESTDTQYF. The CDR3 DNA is TGTGCCACCAGTATTGCGGAAAGCACAGATACGCAGTATTTT.

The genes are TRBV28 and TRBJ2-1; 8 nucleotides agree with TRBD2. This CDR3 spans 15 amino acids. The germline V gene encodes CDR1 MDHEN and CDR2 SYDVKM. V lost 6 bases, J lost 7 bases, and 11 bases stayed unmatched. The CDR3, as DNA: TGTGCCAGCAGCACGGGAGGGGAGAGTAGAAATGAGCAGTTCTTC. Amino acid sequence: CASSTGGESRNEQFF.

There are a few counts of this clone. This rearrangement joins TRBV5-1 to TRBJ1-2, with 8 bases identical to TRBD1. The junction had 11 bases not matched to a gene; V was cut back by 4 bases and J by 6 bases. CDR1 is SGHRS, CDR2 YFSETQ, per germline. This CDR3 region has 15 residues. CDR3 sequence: CASSHSGTGDHGYTF. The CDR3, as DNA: TGCGCCAGCAGCCATTCCGGGACAGGTGACCATGGCTACACCTTC. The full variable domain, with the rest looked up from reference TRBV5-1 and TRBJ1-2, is KAGVTQTPRYLIKTRGQQVTLSCSPISGHRSVSWYQQTPGQGLQFLFEYFSETQRNKGNFPGRFSGRQFSNSRSEMNVSTLELGDSALYLCASSHSGTGDHGYTFGSGTRLTVV.

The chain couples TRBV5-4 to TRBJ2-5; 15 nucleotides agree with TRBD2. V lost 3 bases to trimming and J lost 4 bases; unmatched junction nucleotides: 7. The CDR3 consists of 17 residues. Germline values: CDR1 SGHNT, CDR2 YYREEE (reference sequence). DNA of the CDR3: TGTGCCAGCAGCTGGGGGGGACTAGCGGGAGGAGGAGAGACCCAGTACTTC. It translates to CASSWGGLAGGGETQYF.

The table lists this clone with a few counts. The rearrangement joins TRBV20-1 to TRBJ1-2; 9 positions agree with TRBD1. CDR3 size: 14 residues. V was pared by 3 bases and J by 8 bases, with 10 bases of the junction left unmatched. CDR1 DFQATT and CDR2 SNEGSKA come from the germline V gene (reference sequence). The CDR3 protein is CSASLPGQGGGYTF. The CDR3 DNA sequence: TGCAGTGCTAGTTTACCGGGACAGGGAGGGGGCTACACCTTC.

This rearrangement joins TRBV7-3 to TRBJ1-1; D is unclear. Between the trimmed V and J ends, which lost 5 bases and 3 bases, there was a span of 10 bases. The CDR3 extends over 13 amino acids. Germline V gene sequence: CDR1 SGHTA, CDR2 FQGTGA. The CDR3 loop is CASSLKRDTEAFF. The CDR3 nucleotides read TGTGCCAGCAGCCTGAAACGGGACACTGAAGCTTTCTTT.

In DNA form, the CDR3 reads TGTGCCAGCAGTCGTTGGACAGGGACTGAAGCTTTCTTT. Encoded protein: CASSRWTGTEAFF. The chain has TRBV6-6 and TRBJ1-1; TRBD1 matches at 8 bases. The CDR3 runs 13 residues. V was clipped by 5 bases and J by 5 bases; unmatched bases: 4. The germline CDR1 and CDR2 sequences are MNHNY and SVGAGI (reference sequence).

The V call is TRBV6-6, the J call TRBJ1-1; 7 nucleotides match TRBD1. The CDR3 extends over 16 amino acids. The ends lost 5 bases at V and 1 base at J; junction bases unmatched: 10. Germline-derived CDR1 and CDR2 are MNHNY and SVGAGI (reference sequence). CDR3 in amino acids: CASSAGTGVSNTEAFF. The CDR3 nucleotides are TGTGCCAGCAGTGCGGGAACAGGGGTTTCGAACACTGAAGCTTTCTTT.